The 10 T cell receptor beta chains in this list originate from one sample, sequenced in a study of glioma-infiltrating T cells after dendritic cell vaccination. Clones were sequenced by immunoSEQ multiplex PCR, and TCRdb holds only the in-frame ones, with some missing. The table records about 67,000 clones, roughly 79% of them present only once. The source material was blood, sampled before dendritic cell vaccination. The receptors shown here come from a human donor with glioblastoma.

CDR3 sequence (DNA): TGTGCCAGCAGGGAGGACGCGGTGGGCACTGAAGCTTTCTTT. Its translation: CASREDAVGTEAFF. V is TRBV6-1 and J is TRBJ1-1; D uncertain. Germline values: CDR1 MNHNS, CDR2 SASEGT. Trimming stripped 6 bases from V and 4 bases from J, with 15 bases between. The CDR3 totals 14 residues.

This clone was seen only once. The rearrangement links TRBV19 to TRBJ2-3, with D uncertain. Germline V gene sequence: CDR1 LNHDA, CDR2 SQIVND (reference sequence). CDR3 length: 16 amino acids. Trimming pared 7 bases from V and 2 bases from J, leaving 19 bases between. This chain's CDR3 is CASKRRVSGDTDTQYF. The CDR3 DNA reads as TGTGCCAGTAAAAGAAGAGTGTCAGGCGACACAGATACGCAGTATTTT.

The rearrangement links TRBV18 to TRBJ1-6; D unresolved. The CDR3 totals 16 residues. Trimming removed 2 bases from V and 0 bases from J, with 8 bases in between. Germline lookup yields CDR1 KGHSH and CDR2 LQKENI. DNA of the CDR3: TGTGCCAGCTCACCAGGAGGGAACTCCTATAATTCACCCCTCCACTTT. Translation gives CASSPGGNSYNSPLHF. Using reference TRBV18 and TRBJ1-6 for the parts outside the CDR3, the full variable domain is NAGVMQNPRHLVRRRGQEARLRCSPMKGHSHVYWYRQLPEEGLKFMVYLQKENIIDESGMPKERFSAEFPKEGPSILRIQQVVRGDSAAYFCASSPGGNSYNSPLHFGNGTRLTVT.

Remarks on this clone: Other DNA sequences in this sample translate to the same CDR3. V usage is TRBV27 and J usage is TRBJ1-5; 8 bases agree with TRBD1. The length of the CDR3 is 14 residues. The V gene's germline CDR1 is MNHEY and CDR2 SMNVEV (reference sequence). Trimming removed 6 bases from V and 2 bases from J; junction bases left unmatched: 3. This chain's CDR3 is CASSLQGGNQPQHF. CDR3 sequence (DNA): TGTGCCAGCAGCTTACAGGGGGGCAATCAGCCCCAGCATTTT.

V is TRBV5-4 and J is TRBJ2-2; unclear D gene. Looked up from germline, CDR1 is SGHNT and CDR2 is YYREEE (reference sequence). This CDR3 has 14 amino acids. Trimming removed 2 bases from V and 3 bases from J, with 8 bases in between. The CDR3 spells CASSLDGYTGELFF. In DNA, the CDR3 is TGTGCCAGCAGCTTAGACGGGTACACCGGGGAGCTGTTTTTT.

The rearrangement links TRBV5-1 to TRBJ2-5; 8 nucleotides agree with TRBD1. V lost 2 bases and J lost 10; bases outside the gene matches: 13. CDR1 is SGHRS, CDR2 YFSETQ, per germline. The length of the CDR3 is 15 residues. CDR3 loop: CASSLYPGTGSGQYF. DNA for the CDR3: TGCGCCAGCAGCTTATACCCCGGGACAGGTAGTGGCCAGTACTTC.

This clone was detected once. This rearrangement joins TRBV5-1 to TRBJ2-1; perhaps TRBD1 as D (6 bases). The CDR3 is 15 residues long. Germline CDR1 is SGHRS and CDR2 is YFSETQ. V lost 5 bases, J lost 0 bases, and 12 bases lay in between. The CDR3 spells CASRVDRSSYNEQFF. In DNA, the CDR3 is TGCGCCAGCAGGGTTGACAGGAGCTCCTACAATGAGCAGTTCTTC.

V gene TRBV29-1 combines with J gene TRBJ1-1, with D possibly matching TRBD1 (5 bases). Per the germline V gene, CDR1 is SQVTM and CDR2 is ANQGSEA. Trimming pared 7 bases from V and 1 base from J, leaving 13 bases between. The CDR3 has 13 residues. In nucleotides, the CDR3 is TGCAGCGCACTTCGACAGACGAACACTGAAGCTTTCTTT. Translation gives CSALRQTNTEAFF.

The genes are TRBV21-1 and TRBJ2-7; whether TRBD1, the table's D call, matches the DNA was not checked. TRBV21-1 is termed a pseudogene. The CDR3 runs 14 residues. The CDR3 reads CASCGTGSSYEQYF. In nucleotides, the CDR3 is TGTGCCAGCTGTGGGACAGGGAGCTCCTACGAGCAGTACTTC.

The chain employs TRBV29-1 and TRBJ1-2; 10 bases are a match to TRBD1. Germline trimming cut 8 bases from V and 6 bases from J; bases unmatched to any gene: 6. There are 12 residues in the CDR3. From germline, CDR1 is SQVTM and CDR2 ANQGSEA. The CDR3 loop is CSFQTGGDGYTF. CDR3 bases: TGCAGCTTCCAGACAGGGGGCGATGGCTACACCTTC.